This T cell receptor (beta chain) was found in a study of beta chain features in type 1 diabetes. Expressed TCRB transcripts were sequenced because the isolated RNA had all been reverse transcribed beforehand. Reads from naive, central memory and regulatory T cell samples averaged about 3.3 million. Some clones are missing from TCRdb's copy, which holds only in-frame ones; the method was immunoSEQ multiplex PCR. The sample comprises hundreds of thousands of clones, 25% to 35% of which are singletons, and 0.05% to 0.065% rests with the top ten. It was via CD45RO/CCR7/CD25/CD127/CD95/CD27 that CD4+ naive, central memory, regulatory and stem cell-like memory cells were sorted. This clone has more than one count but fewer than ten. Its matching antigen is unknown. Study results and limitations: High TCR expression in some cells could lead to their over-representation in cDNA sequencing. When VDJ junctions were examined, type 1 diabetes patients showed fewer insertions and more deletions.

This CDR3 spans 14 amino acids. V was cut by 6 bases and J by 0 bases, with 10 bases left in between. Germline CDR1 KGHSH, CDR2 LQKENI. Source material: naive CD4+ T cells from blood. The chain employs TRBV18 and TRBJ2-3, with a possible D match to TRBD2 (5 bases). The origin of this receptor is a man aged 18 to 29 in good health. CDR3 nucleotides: TGTGCCAGCTCCAGGACTTCTAGCACAGATACGCAGTATTTT. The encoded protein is CASSRTSSTDTQYF.